This T cell receptor (beta chain) appears in the sequencing data of a study of CD8 T cells in ankylosing spondylitis. MiXCR, run by TCRdb on the 5' RACE reads, gives a single entry per CDR3 protein. Counted here are 90,000 to 100,000 distinct CDR3 sequences, 7.5% to 9% occurring once; the ten biggest clones make up 9.9%. This clonotype occurred many times. This sequence was found in a male donor with ankylosing spondylitis or in good health (not recorded which). The source material was blood, either unsorted or a sorted T cell fraction (not recorded which).

The CDR3 sequence is CASSLGYSYEQYF. Here the CDR3 DNA reads TGTGCCAGCAGTTTGGGGTACTCCTACGAGCAGTACTTC. V is TRBV28 and J is TRBJ2-7; D unresolved. This CDR3 is 13 amino acids long. The germline V and J ends were trimmed by 3 bases and 0 bases, with 6 bases remaining between them. Germline V gene sequence: CDR1 MDHEN, CDR2 SYDVKM.